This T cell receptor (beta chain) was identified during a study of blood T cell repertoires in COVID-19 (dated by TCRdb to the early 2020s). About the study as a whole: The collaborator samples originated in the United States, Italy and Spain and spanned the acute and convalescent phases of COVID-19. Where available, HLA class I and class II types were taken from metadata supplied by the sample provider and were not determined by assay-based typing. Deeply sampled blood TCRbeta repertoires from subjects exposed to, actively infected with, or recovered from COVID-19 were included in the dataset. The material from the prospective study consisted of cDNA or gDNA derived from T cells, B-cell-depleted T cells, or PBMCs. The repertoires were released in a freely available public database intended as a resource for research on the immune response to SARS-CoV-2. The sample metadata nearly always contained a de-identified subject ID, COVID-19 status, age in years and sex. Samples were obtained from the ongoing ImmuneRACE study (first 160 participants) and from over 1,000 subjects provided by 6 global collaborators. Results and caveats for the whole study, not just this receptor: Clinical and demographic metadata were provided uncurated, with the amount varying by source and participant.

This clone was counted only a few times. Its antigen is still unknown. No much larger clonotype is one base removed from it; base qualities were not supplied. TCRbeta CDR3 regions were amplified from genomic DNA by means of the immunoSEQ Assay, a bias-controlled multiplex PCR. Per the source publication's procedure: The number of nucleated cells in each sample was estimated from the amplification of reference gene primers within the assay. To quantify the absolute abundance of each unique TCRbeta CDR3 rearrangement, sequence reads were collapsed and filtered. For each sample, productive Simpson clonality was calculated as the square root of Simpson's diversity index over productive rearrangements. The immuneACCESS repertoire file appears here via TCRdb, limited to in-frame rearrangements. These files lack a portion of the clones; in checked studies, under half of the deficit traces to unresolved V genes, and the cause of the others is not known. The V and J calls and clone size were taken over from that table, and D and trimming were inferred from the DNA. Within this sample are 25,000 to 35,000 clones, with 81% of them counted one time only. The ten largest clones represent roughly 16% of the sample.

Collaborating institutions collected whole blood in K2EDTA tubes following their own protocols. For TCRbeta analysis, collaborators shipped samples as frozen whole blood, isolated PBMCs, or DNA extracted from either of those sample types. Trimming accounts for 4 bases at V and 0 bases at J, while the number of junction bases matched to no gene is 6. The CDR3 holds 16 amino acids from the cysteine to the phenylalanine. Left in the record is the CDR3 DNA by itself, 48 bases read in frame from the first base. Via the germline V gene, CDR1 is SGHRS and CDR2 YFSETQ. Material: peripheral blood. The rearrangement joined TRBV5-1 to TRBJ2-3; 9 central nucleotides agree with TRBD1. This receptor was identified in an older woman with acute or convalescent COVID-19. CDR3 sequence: CASSPLGQGSTDTQYF. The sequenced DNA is TGCGCCAGCAGCCCCTTAGGACAGGGGAGCACAGATACGCAGTATTTT.